This entry concerns a single T cell receptor beta chain. The data were taken from a study of T cells in Graves' hyperthyroidism and ophthalmopathy. Germline V gene lookup returns CDR1 SGDLS and CDR2 YYNGEE. Trimming took off 3 bases at V and 0 bases at J, with 9 bases between the two ends. There are 14 residues in the CDR3. TCR beta CDR3 regions were amplified from RNA. HTBI primers drove first-round RT-PCR of the TCR CDR3. TCRdb analysed the multiplex PCR reads with MiXCR anew, one entry per CDR3 protein. The profile shows a few hundred thousand distinct CDR3 sequences, 46% of them singletons. The receptor's source is a woman younger than 35 with Graves' hyperthyroidism. V gene TRBV9 combines with J gene TRBJ1-2; D is perhaps TRBD1 (5 bases). Sequenced sample: peripheral blood or thyroid tissue (not recorded which). Written as DNA, the CDR3 is TGTGCCAGCAGCGCTGGGGGAGCTAACTATGGCTACACCTTC. Encoded protein: CASSAGGANYGYTF.